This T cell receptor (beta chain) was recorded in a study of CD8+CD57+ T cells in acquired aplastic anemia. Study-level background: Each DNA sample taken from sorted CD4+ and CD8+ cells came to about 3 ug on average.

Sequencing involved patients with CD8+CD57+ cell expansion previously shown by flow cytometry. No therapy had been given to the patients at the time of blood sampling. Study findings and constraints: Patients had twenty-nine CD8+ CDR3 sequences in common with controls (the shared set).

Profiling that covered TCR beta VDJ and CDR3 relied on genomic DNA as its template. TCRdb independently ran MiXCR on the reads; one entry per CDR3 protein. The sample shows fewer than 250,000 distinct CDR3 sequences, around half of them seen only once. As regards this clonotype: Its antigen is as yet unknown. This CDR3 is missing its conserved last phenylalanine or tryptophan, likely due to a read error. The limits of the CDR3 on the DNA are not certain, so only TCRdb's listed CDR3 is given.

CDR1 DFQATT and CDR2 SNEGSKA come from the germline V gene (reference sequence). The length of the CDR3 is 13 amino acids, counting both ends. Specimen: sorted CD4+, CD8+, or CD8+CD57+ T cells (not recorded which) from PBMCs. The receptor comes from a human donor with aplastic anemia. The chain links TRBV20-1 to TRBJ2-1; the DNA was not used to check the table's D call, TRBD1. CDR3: CSATWGETTMSSC.